Below, 32 T cell receptor beta chains from the same sample are listed, as sequenced in a study of blood T cell repertoires in COVID-19. The table came from immunoSEQ multiplex PCR; TCRdb's copy has only in-frame clones and leaves some out. The sample lists some 200,000 clones, approximately 86% occurring once. The sample consisted of peripheral blood. The receptors stem from a woman in her twenties or thirties with COVID-19, enrolled during active disease.

The CDR3 loop reads CSVRGSWSHEQYF. CDR3 coding DNA: TGCAGCGTTCGTGGCAGTTGGTCCCACGAGCAGTACTTC. This chain connects TRBV29-1 to TRBJ2-7; D is unclear. Trimming took 5 bases from V and 5 from J, leaving 16 bases between them. The CDR3 totals 13 residues. Germline CDR1 reads SQVTM; CDR2 reads ANQGSEA.

This clone was detected a few times. V usage is TRBV9 and J usage is TRBJ2-3, with D maybe TRBD2 (5 bases). This CDR3 region has 13 residues. In germline, CDR1 is SGDLS, CDR2 YYNGEE. V lost 4 bases and J 6 bases, leaving 12 bases between the germline ends. This CDR3 is CASSISLADTQYF. CDR3 in DNA: TGTGCCAGCAGCATAAGCTTAGCGGATACGCAGTATTTT.

This chain uses TRBV2 with TRBJ1-2; D possibly corresponds to TRBD1 (5 bases). V was cut by 8 bases and J by 5 bases, with 15 bases left in between. There are 13 residues in the CDR3. Germline V gives CDR1 SNHLY, CDR2 FYNNEI. CDR3 coding DNA: TGTGCCAGCGGCCCAGGGCCGTTGTATGGCTACACCTTC. Its protein is CASGPGPLYGYTF.

This chain joins TRBV6-4 and TRBJ2-1; D is ambiguous. In germline, CDR1 is MRHNA, CDR2 SNTAGT. The CDR3 totals 13 residues. With 0 bases removed from V and 5 bases from J, the gap between germline ends came to 5 bases. The CDR3 here is CASSDSRHNEQFF. DNA for the CDR3: TGTGCCAGCAGTGACTCCAGGCACAATGAGCAGTTCTTC.

This chain joins TRBV2 and TRBJ1-1; the match to TRBD1 covers 7 bases. CDR3 length: 14 amino acids. The germline CDR1 and CDR2 sequences are SNHLY and FYNNEI. Trimming took 3 bases from V and 4 from J; bases not matched to a gene: 5. The DNA for the CDR3 is TGTGCCAGCAGTGAGGAGGGGGCGTTCACTGAAGCTTTCTTT. It codes for CASSEEGAFTEAFF.

The chain combines TRBV9 with TRBJ2-5; 9 bases match TRBD1. The CDR3 length is 14 residues. V was clipped by 4 bases and J by 5 bases; unmatched bases: 6. The germline gives CDR1 SGDLS, CDR2 YYNGEE. For the CDR3, the DNA is TGTGCCAGCAGCCCCGGGACAGGGCTGGAGACCCAGTACTTC. This translates into CASSPGTGLETQYF.

A few counts support this clone. The chain recombines TRBV7-2 with TRBJ1-2; 7 bases align to TRBD1. Germline CDR1 and CDR2: SGHTA and FQGNSA. CDR3 length equals 14 residues. V lost 5 bases, J lost 1 base, and 4 bases stayed unmatched. The CDR3 nucleotides are TGTGCCAGCAGCCCTAGGGACAGTAACTATGGCTACACCTTC. This translates into CASSPRDSNYGYTF.

The J gene is TRBJ1-5, the V gene TRBV2; D remains ambiguous. The V and J ends lost 8 bases and 1 base respectively, with 9 bases between them. The CDR3 length is 13 residues. Germline CDR1 and CDR2: SNHLY and FYNNEI. The CDR3 region is CASLGGSNQPQHF. CDR3 nucleotide sequence: TGTGCCAGCCTAGGAGGAAGCAATCAGCCCCAGCATTTT.

V usage is TRBV29-1 and J usage is TRBJ1-1, with a tentative D call TRBD1 (6 bases). Looked up from germline, CDR1 is SQVTM and CDR2 is ANQGSEA. Between the trimmed V and J ends, which lost 7 bases and 0 bases, there was a span of 18 bases. The CDR3 totals 15 residues. Here the CDR3 DNA reads TGCAGCGGGGGGAACAGGGATGTCGTGAACACTGAAGCTTTCTTT. Residues: CSGGNRDVVNTEAFF.

This clone was observed a handful of times. The V call is TRBV2, the J call TRBJ2-2; a possible D gene is TRBD2 (6 bases). The ends were cut back, 6 bases at V and 5 bases at J, with 7 bases in the middle. The CDR3 totals 12 residues. Per germline, CDR1 SNHLY and CDR2 FYNNEI. CDR3 DNA sequence: TGTGCCAGCAGGGAGGGTACCGGGGAGCTGTTTTTT. It translates to CASREGTGELFF.

This clone was detected once. The V gene is TRBV19, the J gene TRBJ2-7; the match to TRBD1 covers 8 bases. This CDR3 has 14 residues. J lost 3 bases, V lost 5 bases, and 6 bases had no gene match. Germline-derived CDR1 and CDR2 are LNHDA and SQIVND (reference sequence). CDR3 amino acids: CASSHWDRLYEQYF. CDR3 nucleotides: TGTGCCAGTAGTCACTGGGACAGGCTCTACGAGCAGTACTTC.

V gene TRBV6-5 combines with J gene TRBJ2-1, with TRBD2 as a possible D gene (7 bases). The CDR3 spans 16 residues. Germline V gene data show CDR1 as MNHEY and CDR2 as SVGAGI. The V end lost 2 bases, the J end lost 3 bases, and 14 bases lay between the germline ends. The CDR3, as DNA: TGTGCCAGCAGTTACGAGGGCGGGGGCCTCTACAATGAGCAGTTCTTC. It specifies CASSYEGGGLYNEQFF.

The chain employs TRBV27 and TRBJ2-6; D may be TRBD2 (6 bases). The germline V gene has CDR1 MNHEY and CDR2 SMNVEV (reference sequence). This CDR3 is built from 16 residues. V was pared by 1 base and J by 0 bases, with 7 bases between. CDR3 in amino acids: CASSLFGGSGANVLTF. CDR3 DNA: TGTGCCAGCAGTTTATTCGGGGGCTCTGGGGCCAACGTCCTGACTTTC.

The chain is built from TRBV7-9 and TRBJ2-7; 10 bases fit TRBD2. The CDR3 has 15 residues. After removal of 8 bases from V and 2 bases from J, the junction contained 9 bases not matched to a gene. Germline V gene sequence: CDR1 SEHNR, CDR2 FQNEAQ (reference sequence). CDR3 DNA sequence: TGTGCCAGCTCAAGGGCTAGCGGGAGAACCTACGAGCAGTACTTC. It codes for CASSRASGRTYEQYF.

The J gene is TRBJ1-2, the V gene TRBV4-3; tentatively, D is TRBD1 (5 bases). The CDR3 spans 13 residues. CDR1 is LGHNA, CDR2 YSLEER, per germline. The V and J ends lost 0 bases and 8 bases respectively, with 10 bases between them. The CDR3 DNA sequence: TGCGCCAGCAGCCAAGACAGGGATGGGGGCTACACCTTC. Protein: CASSQDRDGGYTF.

The chain uses TRBV10-3 and TRBJ2-4; D is possibly TRBD1 (5 bases). The CDR3 extends over 14 amino acids. Trimming pared 3 bases from V and 1 base from J, leaving 7 bases between. Germline CDR1 ENHRY, CDR2 SYGVKD. Here the CDR3 DNA reads TGTGCCATCAGTGACCAGGGTGCCAAAAACATTCAGTACTTC. It encodes CAISDQGAKNIQYF.

The chain carries TRBV6-5 and TRBJ2-1; a possible D gene is TRBD1 (6 bases). Looked up from germline, CDR1 is MNHEY and CDR2 is SVGAGI. The CDR3 length is 16 residues. V was clipped by 4 bases and J by 4 bases, with 17 bases between them. Written as DNA, the CDR3 is TGTGCCAGCAGTTCTCAAGGGGGAGTCAGGTACAATGAGCAGTTCTTC. Translated, it gives CASSSQGGVRYNEQFF.

The V and J genes are TRBV29-1 and TRBJ2-3; TRBD2 might be the D (6 bases). The CDR3 runs to 13 residues. Trimming pared 3 bases from V and 3 bases from J, leaving 10 bases between. Germline assignment: CDR1 SQVTM and CDR2 ANQGSEA. CDR3 amino acids: CSVDQGGTDTQYF. The CDR3 coding sequence is TGCAGCGTTGATCAGGGAGGTACAGATACGCAGTATTTT.

In its sample, this clone was seen a few times. The CDR3 is CASSLGQGRSGNTIYF. CDR3 bases: TGTGCCAGCAGCTTAGGGCAGGGGCGCTCTGGAAACACCATATATTTT. The chain links TRBV7-8 to TRBJ1-3, with a weak D call TRBD1 (6 bases). The germline V and J ends were trimmed by 1 base and 0 bases, with 10 bases remaining between them. Germline CDR1 is SGHVS and CDR2 is FQNEAQ. CDR3 length equals 16 residues.

The rearrangement uses TRBV6-2 or TRBV6-3 and TRBJ2-7; 12 bases agree with TRBD2. V dropped 0 bases and J dropped 11; count of bases not matched to a gene: 8. This CDR3 has 15 residues. Germline values: CDR1 MNHEY, CDR2 SVGEGT. The CDR3 spells CASSYSLAGGLLEYF. The CDR3 DNA reads TGTGCCAGCAGTTACTCACTAGCGGGAGGACTTCTAGAGTACTTC.

This chain uses TRBV6-5 with TRBJ2-7; D is perhaps TRBD2 (6 bases). Germline V lookup: CDR1 MNHEY, CDR2 SVGAGI. V lost 2 bases, J lost 4 bases, and 12 bases lay in between. The CDR3 extends over 14 amino acids. The CDR3 DNA sequence: TGTGCCAGCAGTTACCAGGGAGGACAATACGAGCAGTACTTC. Protein: CASSYQGGQYEQYF.

The gene calls are TRBV12-5 and TRBJ1-2, with D tentatively TRBD1 (5 bases). Deletions cut 4 bases from V and 2 bases from J, with 20 bases between. The germline V gene encodes CDR1 LGHNT and CDR2 FRNRAP. The CDR3 length is 17 residues. The CDR3 bases are TGTGCTAGTGGTTCACGTAGGGGTTCAATCCTCAACTATGGCTACACCTTC. Protein: CASGSRRGSILNYGYTF.

V usage is TRBV18 and J usage is TRBJ2-7; D is possibly TRBD2 (5 bases). Per the germline V gene, CDR1 is KGHSH and CDR2 is LQKENI. The CDR3 length is 16 residues. Trimming pared 1 base from V and 5 bases from J, leaving 18 bases between. The CDR3 DNA reads as TGTGCCAGCTCACCACGAGACGGCGGTTCGGGGAACGAGCAGTACTTC. Translated, it gives CASSPRDGGSGNEQYF.

This rearrangement joins TRBV3-1 (or the pseudogene TRBV3-2) to TRBJ2-7, with 7 bases identical to TRBD1. Germline-derived CDR1 and CDR2 are LGHDT and YNNKEL (reference sequence). Trimming took 4 bases from V and 12 from J; bases not matched to a gene: 12. The CDR3 consists of 13 residues. CDR3 in amino acids: CASSPRDSGFPYF. CDR3 in DNA: TGTGCCAGCAGCCCTCGGGACAGTGGATTCCCGTACTTC.

This clone appeared a single time. The rearrangement joins TRBV2 to TRBJ2-4, with TRBD2 matching 13 bases. CDR1 SNHLY and CDR2 FYNNEI come from the germline V gene. J gave up 4 bases and V 3 bases, and 3 bases lay outside the gene matches. The CDR3 spans 16 residues. CDR3 sequence reads: CASSDGTSGIKNIQYF. The CDR3 DNA reads TGTGCCAGCAGTGACGGGACTAGCGGGATAAAAAACATTCAGTACTTC.

Regarding this clone: It may be a read error: a sequence one base away is much more abundant. The V and J genes are TRBV19 and TRBJ2-7, with 7 bases lining up with TRBD1. CDR3 length: 14 amino acids. Looked up from germline, CDR1 is LNHDA and CDR2 is SQIVND (reference sequence). CDR3 sequence reads: CVSSIGGTAYEQYF. The CDR3, as DNA: TGTGTCAGTAGTATAGGGGGCACAGCCTACGAGCAGTACTTC.

The chain joins TRBV5-6 to TRBJ1-1, with 7 bases lining up with TRBD1. The CDR3 consists of 14 residues. With V trimmed by 5 bases and J by 1 base, 5 bases remained unmatched. Germline CDR1 and CDR2: SGHDT and YYEEEE. CDR3 amino acids: CASRGGQKNTEAFF. CDR3 in DNA: TGTGCCAGCAGGGGGGGACAGAAGAACACTGAAGCTTTCTTT.

This chain uses TRBV2 with TRBJ2-2; 14 bases are shared with TRBD2. Germline V CDR1 and CDR2: SNHLY, FYNNEI. The CDR3 loop spans 20 amino acids. The V gene end was trimmed by 4 bases and the J gene end by 3 bases; junction bases not matched to a gene: 13. In DNA form, the CDR3 reads TGTGCCAGCAGTGGGGTCCCCGGGACTAGCGGGAGAAGGGACACCGGGGAGCTGTTTTTT. The encoded protein is CASSGVPGTSGRRDTGELFF.

This clone appeared a few times. This chain uses TRBV2 with TRBJ2-5, with TRBD1 matching 10 bases. The CDR3 totals 18 residues. Per germline, CDR1 SNHLY and CDR2 FYNNEI. Trimming took 3 bases from V and 4 from J; bases not matched to a gene: 14. The CDR3 sequence: CASSDGSRDRGFGETQYF. The CDR3 DNA reads as TGTGCCAGCAGTGATGGTAGCCGGGACAGGGGTTTTGGAGAGACCCAGTACTTC.

The V gene is TRBV7-9, the J gene TRBJ2-3, with 8 bases identical to TRBD2. From germline, CDR1 is SEHNR and CDR2 FQNEAQ (reference sequence). This CDR3 spans 16 amino acids. The V segment lost 5 bases and the J segment 0 bases; nucleotides outside the gene matches: 7. The chain's CDR3 is CASSTRSGSSTDTQYF. For the CDR3, the DNA is TGTGCCAGCAGCACGAGAAGCGGGAGCAGCACAGATACGCAGTATTTT.

This clone has a count of ten or more. V gene TRBV5-1 combines with J gene TRBJ2-1; D not certain. This CDR3 contains 16 residues. Germline CDR1 is SGHRS and CDR2 is YFSETQ. Trimming stripped 0 bases from V and 0 bases from J, with 10 bases between. CDR3 DNA: TGCGCCAGCAGCTTGGGTCGCGGTTACTCCTACAATGAGCAGTTCTTC. This gives the protein CASSLGRGYSYNEQFF.

V is TRBV11-2 and J is TRBJ1-5; 7 positions agree with TRBD1. Germline V gene lookup returns CDR1 SGHAT and CDR2 FQNNGV. The CDR3 sequence is 17 residues long. The V and J ends lost 5 bases and 1 base, in that order; junction bases with no gene match: 11. CDR3 sequence (DNA): TGTGCCAGCAGCCCAACCTCTGGCAGGGGGAGCAATCAGCCCCAGCATTTT. It codes for CASSPTSGRGSNQPQHF.